The 27 T cell receptor beta chains reported below all come from one sample, sequenced in a study of shared clonotypes between healthy human individuals. Using immunoSEQ multiplex PCR, the repertoire was profiled, and TCRdb retains in-frame clones only, with some absent. There are about 490,000 clones in the sample; about three quarters occur only once, and 10% to 15% lies in the top ten. The sequenced material came from PBMCs. These receptors were obtained from a woman between 40 and 50 years old in good health. Some clones in this sample may be carry-over from other donors' samples.

The rearrangement joins TRBV4-2 to TRBJ2-6; no clear D. The germline V gene has CDR1 LGHNA and CDR2 YNFKEQ. V lost 0 bases and J lost 2, with 8 bases in between. The CDR3 is 16 residues long. The CDR3 reads CASSQEGLAGANVLTF. The CDR3 DNA reads as TGTGCCAGCAGCCAAGAAGGGCTAGCTGGGGCCAACGTCCTGACTTTC.

The chain carries TRBV5-4 and TRBJ2-7; 12 nucleotides match TRBD1. Germline V gives CDR1 SGHNT, CDR2 YYREEE (reference sequence). This CDR3 comprises 13 residues. J lost 7 bases, V lost 4 bases, and 3 bases had no gene match. The CDR3 region is CASSRDRGREQYF. CDR3 DNA sequence: TGTGCCAGCAGCCGGGACAGGGGGCGAGAGCAGTACTTC.

DNA for the CDR3: TGTGCCAGCAGCTTAAAGGGCGGGAGGGTCTTCAATGAGCAGTTCTTC. This translates into CASSLKGGRVFNEQFF. V and J are TRBV7-2 and TRBJ2-1, with 9 bases lining up with TRBD2. The germline gives CDR1 SGHTA, CDR2 FQGNSA. This CDR3 is 16 amino acids long. Trimming cost V 2 bases and J 6 bases; bases outside gene matches: 8. Combining the CDR3 with reference TRBV7-2 and TRBJ2-1 gives the whole variable domain GAGVSQSPSNKVTEKGKDVELRCDPISGHTALYWYRQSLGQGLEFLIYFQGNSAPDKSGLPSDRFSAERTGGSVSTLTIQRTQQEDSAVYLCASSLKGGRVFNEQFFGPGTRLTVL.

The chain has TRBV27 and TRBJ2-7; 7 nucleotides agree with TRBD2. V gave up 3 bases and J gave up 2 bases; unmatched junction bases: 1. Germline assignment: CDR1 MNHEY and CDR2 SMNVEV (reference sequence). The CDR3 consists of 13 residues. The DNA for the CDR3 is TGTGCCAGCAGTTTTGGGACTACCTACGAGCAGTACTTC. It codes for CASSFGTTYEQYF.

The rearrangement uses TRBV28 and TRBJ1-1; D possibly corresponds to TRBD1 (5 bases). Deletions cut 2 bases from V and 0 bases from J, with 16 bases between. This CDR3 is built from 17 residues. CDR1 is MDHEN, CDR2 SYDVKM, per germline. The CDR3 DNA follows: TGTGCCAGCAGTTTAGACTCGGGGCAGTCCATGAACACTGAAGCTTTCTTT. It yields the protein CASSLDSGQSMNTEAFF.

The V gene is TRBV10-2, the J gene TRBJ2-7, with 7 bases aligning to TRBD1. With V trimmed by 7 bases and J by 3 bases, 6 bases remained unmatched. Germline values: CDR1 WSHSY, CDR2 SAAADI. The CDR3 runs to 13 residues. CDR3 residues: CASKGAGFYEQYF. In DNA form, the CDR3 reads TGCGCCAGCAAGGGGGCAGGCTTCTACGAGCAGTACTTC.

This clone has a count of ten or more. Other DNA sequences from this sample encode an identical CDR3 as well. The J gene is TRBJ2-7, the V gene TRBV29-1, with no clear D. The germline V gene encodes CDR1 SQVTM and CDR2 ANQGSEA. V lost 4 bases to trimming and J lost 0 bases, with 10 bases between them. The CDR3 consists of 13 residues. This chain's CDR3 is CSVGVENSYEQYF. CDR3 DNA sequence: TGCAGCGTTGGGGTTGAAAACTCCTACGAGCAGTACTTC.

V is TRBV28 and J is TRBJ2-4, with D possibly being TRBD1 (5 bases). V lost 3 bases and J 12 bases, leaving 12 bases between the germline ends. There are 12 residues in the CDR3. Germline V gives CDR1 MDHEN, CDR2 SYDVKM. Here the CDR3 reads CASSFPVGAQYF. CDR3 nucleotide sequence: TGTGCCAGCAGTTTCCCAGTTGGGGCTCAGTACTTC.

The chain uses TRBV2 and TRBJ2-1; 7 bases are shared with TRBD2. The V and J ends lost 7 bases and 4 bases, in that order; junction bases with no gene match: 10. CDR1 and CDR2 from the germline V gene are SNHLY and FYNNEI. The CDR3 is made up of 15 amino acids. In DNA form, the CDR3 reads TGTGCCAGCAAGGTGGGAGGGCCTGGTTACAATGAGCAGTTCTTC. It encodes CASKVGGPGYNEQFF.

The chain carries TRBV11-2 and TRBJ1-1; no reliable D call. This CDR3 has 12 amino acids. CDR1 is SGHAT, CDR2 FQNNGV, per germline. Between the trimmed V and J ends, which lost 5 bases and 0 bases, there was a span of 4 bases. The CDR3 loop reads CASSRMNTEAFF. CDR3 nucleotide sequence: TGTGCCAGCAGCAGAATGAACACTGAAGCTTTCTTT.

The J gene is TRBJ2-5, the V gene TRBV7-9, with D possibly being TRBD1 or TRBD2 (6 bases each). The CDR3 sequence is 14 residues long. V was trimmed by 7 bases and J by 2 bases, leaving 14 bases between them. Germline lookup yields CDR1 SEHNR and CDR2 FQNEAQ (reference sequence). The CDR3 nucleotides read TGTGCCAGCATAGGGGGGAACGGGCAAGAGACCCAGTACTTC. Amino acids: CASIGGNGQETQYF.

CDR3 in amino acids: CASSPTGAIYEQYF. CDR3 nucleotide sequence: TGTGCCAGCAGCCCGACAGGAGCTATCTACGAGCAGTACTTC. The chain links TRBV7-2 to TRBJ2-7; a possible D gene is TRBD1 (6 bases). V dropped 5 bases and J dropped 3 bases, with 14 bases sitting between them. The germline CDR1 and CDR2 sequences are SGHTA and FQGNSA. CDR3 length: 14 amino acids.

This rearrangement joins TRBV6-1 to TRBJ2-7; TRBD2 aligns across 9 bases. Germline values: CDR1 MNHNS, CDR2 SASEGT. Trimming at V came to 3 bases and at J to 6 bases, leaving 12 bases not matched to a gene. The CDR3 sequence is 16 residues long. CDR3 protein: CASSDLAGTGGGEQYF. Written as DNA, the CDR3 is TGTGCCAGCAGTGATCTAGCGGGGACGGGAGGGGGCGAGCAGTACTTC.

The table lists this clone with a few counts. The V call is TRBV29-1, the J call TRBJ2-7; TRBD1 matches at 7 bases. V dropped 5 bases and J dropped 2; count of bases not matched to a gene: 3. This CDR3 is built from 12 residues. The V gene's germline CDR1 is SQVTM and CDR2 ANQGSEA. The CDR3 bases are TGCAGCGTTAGCAGGGGGACCTACGAGCAGTACTTC. It yields the protein CSVSRGTYEQYF.

Concerning this clone: Compared with germline, one end of the junction differs, possibly owing to a read error. The chain links TRBV28 to TRBJ1-1, with no clear D. The germline V gene has CDR1 MDHEN and CDR2 SYDVKM. The CDR3 consists of 12 residues. Here the CDR3 reads CASSARASSGIF. CDR3 nucleotides: TGTGCCAGCAGTGCCCGGGCCTCCTCGGGGATATTT.

The J gene is TRBJ2-3, the V gene TRBV7-3; no definite D call. Trimming pared 2 bases from V and 8 bases from J, leaving 11 bases between. Germline V gene sequence: CDR1 SGHTA, CDR2 FQGTGA. This CDR3 is 13 amino acids long. The CDR3 DNA sequence: TGTGCCAGCAGCTTAGAAGGTCTAGGTACGCAGTATTTT. Translating gives CASSLEGLGTQYF.

The chain employs TRBV4-2 and TRBJ2-1; 10 bases agree with TRBD1. Looked up from germline, CDR1 is LGHNA and CDR2 is YNFKEQ. CDR3 length equals 16 residues. The V segment lost 1 base and the J segment 2 bases; nucleotides outside the gene matches: 2. CDR3 amino acids: CASSQVGTGAYNEQFF. DNA for the CDR3: TGTGCCAGCAGCCAAGTTGGGACAGGGGCCTACAATGAGCAGTTCTTC.

This chain connects TRBV7-2 to TRBJ1-3; D call uncertain. The V and J ends lost 1 base and 0 bases respectively, with 10 bases between them. The CDR3 sequence is 16 residues long. From germline, CDR1 is SGHTA and CDR2 FQGNSA. The CDR3 reads CASSLDPETSGNTIYF. The CDR3 nucleotides are TGTGCCAGCAGCTTAGATCCTGAAACCTCTGGAAACACCATATATTTT.

This clone was detected many times. V gene TRBV19 combines with J gene TRBJ1-5, with D perhaps TRBD1 (6 bases). Per germline, CDR1 LNHDA and CDR2 SQIVND (reference sequence). This CDR3 region has 15 residues. V lost 7 bases and J lost 9, with 22 bases in between. The CDR3 DNA reads as TGTGCCAGTACTCCTACTGCGGGGGGGCGCGGGCCCCAGCATTTT. Translating it yields CASTPTAGGRGPQHF.

The chain recombines TRBV29-1 with TRBJ1-5; the match to TRBD1 covers 7 bases. Germline CDR1 reads SQVTM; CDR2 reads ANQGSEA. The J segment lost 5 bases and the V segment lost 4 bases, leaving 5 bases of the junction unmatched. CDR3 length: 13 amino acids. The CDR3 here is CSVAVRGDQPQHF. CDR3 coding DNA: TGCAGCGTTGCGGTCAGGGGGGATCAGCCCCAGCATTTT.

This clone was seen just once. This chain joins TRBV5-3 and TRBJ2-5; possibly TRBD1 or TRBD2 for D (5 bases each). TRBV5-3 is an open reading frame whose function is uncertain. The CDR3 is made up of 12 amino acids. V lost 4 bases, J lost 4 bases, and 8 bases lay in between. CDR3 protein: CARSGGIETQYF. CDR3 coding DNA: TGTGCCAGAAGCGGGGGTATAGAGACCCAGTACTTC.

The CDR3 DNA is TGTGCCAGCAGTTCCGGACTAGCAGAAACCGGGGAGCTGTTTTTT. Its translation: CASSSGLAETGELFF. The chain links TRBV6-1 to TRBJ2-2, with 8 bases aligning to TRBD2. The J segment lost 5 bases and the V segment lost 5 bases, leaving 7 bases of the junction unmatched. Germline V gives CDR1 MNHNS, CDR2 SASEGT. CDR3 length equals 15 residues.

This clone was observed a few times. The gene calls are TRBV29-1 and TRBJ2-7, with D possibly being TRBD2 (6 bases). Germline CDR1 reads SQVTM; CDR2 reads ANQGSEA. There are 13 residues in the CDR3. V was clipped by 3 bases and J by 2 bases, with 11 bases between them. As DNA, the CDR3 is TGCAGCGTTGATGGAGGGGTGGCCTACGAGCAGTACTTC. Protein sequence: CSVDGGVAYEQYF.

This chain connects TRBV4-1 to TRBJ1-1; D is uncertain. The V end was cut by 2 bases, the J end by 0 bases, with 7 bases between. Germline V gene sequence: CDR1 MGHRA, CDR2 YSYEKL. This CDR3 region has 14 residues. The CDR3 loop is CASSQRALNTEAFF. The CDR3 DNA is TGCGCCAGCAGCCAAAGGGCCTTGAACACTGAAGCTTTCTTT.

This chain links TRBV30 with TRBJ2-5, with TRBD2 as a possible D gene (5 bases). The better agreement between TRBJ2-7 and the DNA end casts doubt on the J call. The CDR3 runs to 13 residues. CDR1 is GTSNPN and CDR2 is SVGIG in the germline V gene (reference sequence). For the CDR3, the DNA is TGTGCCTTTCGAGGGAGTGCCAACTACGAGCAGTACTTC. Amino acids: CAFRGSANYEQYF.

The V gene is TRBV27, the J gene TRBJ2-7; D is undetermined. This CDR3 is built from 13 residues. Germline-derived CDR1 and CDR2 are MNHEY and SMNVEV (reference sequence). Trimming removed 0 bases from V and 6 bases from J, with 9 bases in between. Here the CDR3 DNA reads TGTGCCAGCAGTTTATCCCGACTTGGCGAGCAGTACTTC. Amino acid sequence: CASSLSRLGEQYF.

The V and J genes are TRBV19 and TRBJ1-1; D not resolved. Germline V lookup: CDR1 LNHDA, CDR2 SQIVND (reference sequence). The CDR3 spans 13 residues. V was pared by 7 bases and J by 8 bases, with 17 bases between. The CDR3 nucleotides read TGTGCCAGTACCCGGGGAAGGGAGAACGAAGCTTTCTTT. Its translation: CASTRGRENEAFF.